Listed below are T cell receptor beta chains from one sample, sequenced in a study of regulatory T cells in long-lasting Graves disease. TCRdb redid the calling of the multiplex PCR reads with MiXCR, one entry per CDR3 protein. Among almost 350,000 distinct CDR3 sequences listed, about 20% were seen once. Here the sequenced sample was peripheral blood mononuclear cells (PBMCs), taken when the disease was refractory, from a patient treated with antithyroid drugs. The source of these receptors is a female donor with Graves disease. Each CDR3 is given with its conserved first and last residue.

TRBJ2-6,TRBV27,CASKSRGYGANVLTF
TRBJ2-7,TRBV5-1,CASSLGGLAGEIEQYF
TRBJ1-2,TRBV24-1,CATGGQGKGGYGYTF
TRBJ2-7,TRBV7-8,CASTPRRFSSYEQYF
TRBJ2-1,TRBV11-2,CASSFYQLGLAEGNEQFF
TRBJ2-2,TRBV6-2/TRBV6-3,CASSTSPWTGELFF
TRBJ2-7,TRBV7-2,CASSLVENEQYF
TRBJ2-5,TRBV18,CASSPSSKGAWVQETQYF
TRBJ1-5,TRBV6-1,CASRAGTASNQPQHF
TRBJ2-1,TRBV12-3/TRBV12-4,CASSLAWDNNEQFF
TRBJ1-1,TRBV6-5,CASSYRETNTEAFF
TRBJ1-6,TRBV6-1,CASSRDSSPYNSPLHF
TRBJ2-5,TRBV3-1,CASSRGLAGGPGETQYF
TRBJ1-1,TRBV18,CASSLGTPTLNTEAFF
TRBJ2-3,TRBV6-1,CASRRSRSTDTQYF
TRBJ2-5,TRBV4-1,CASSQLAVVQETQYF
TRBJ1-5,TRBV3-1,CASSQAGFNQPQHF
TRBJ2-7,TRBV20-1,CSARGFEGSSYEQYF
TRBJ1-1,TRBV28,CASSRTAVNTEAFF
TRBJ2-7,TRBV18,CASSPLRAVHEQYF
TRBJ1-6,TRBV27,CASSYRGFGNSPLHF
TRBJ1-5,TRBV18,CASSPFNGDGSNQPQHF
TRBJ2-1,TRBV12-3/TRBV12-4,CASRGPGSYNEQFF
TRBJ1-4,TRBV12-3/TRBV12-4,CASSNEIGAHSF
TRBJ1-2,TRBV12-3/TRBV12-4,CASSPWGASNNGYTF
TRBJ1-4,TRBV20-1,CSAQNRAGRTNEKLFF
TRBJ1-5,TRBV6-1,CASSERPGTAIFHQPQHF
TRBJ2-2,TRBV7-2,CASSFGDRELEELFF
TRBJ1-3,TRBV7-2,CASSLEKGRGNTIYF
TRBJ1-1,TRBV19,CASVDLGQLNTEAFF
TRBJ2-1,TRBV6-1,CASSPQGANEQFF
TRBJ2-2,TRBV3-1,CASSQRLVPGELFF
TRBJ2-5,TRBV29-1,CSHGRSGIETQYF
TRBJ2-2,TRBV4-1,CASSRPRTSGRSTGELFF
TRBJ2-2,TRBV7-3,CASTLGTGELFF
TRBJ2-7,TRBV6-1,CASTDRATYEQYF
TRBJ2-2,TRBV7-3,CASSSDFLNTGELFF
TRBJ2-2,TRBV24-1,CATSAVGGTGELFF
TRBJ1-6,TRBV10-3,CAIKGQGYNSPLHF
TRBJ2-7,TRBV7-2,CASSLGGSLAGGNF